This T cell receptor (beta chain) was obtained from a study of shared T cell receptors in the human thymus. The V gene's germline CDR1 is WNHNN and CDR2 SYGVQD (reference sequence). V lost 3 bases to trimming and J lost 3 bases; unmatched junction nucleotides: 10. CDR3 length: 16 residues. Method: immunoSEQ multiplex PCR; TCRdb's copy keeps in-frame clones and lacks some. The sample has approximately 760,000 clones; 80% to 90% are singletons. The same specimen was also included in a second study, on human thymus T cells. As reported in that work: Corrective heart surgery yielded resections, and these provided the thymus tissue. It looked as if thymic and blood repertoires used V and J genes in a biased way.

This sequence originates from a girl less than two years old with a congenital heart defect. The sample was thymocytes. This chain joins TRBV10-1 and TRBJ1-1; TRBD1 agrees at 7 bases. Here the CDR3 reads CASSEKGKGADTEAFF. The CDR3 DNA sequence: TGCGCCAGCAGTGAAAAGGGGAAGGGGGCGGACACTGAAGCTTTCTTT.